This T cell receptor (beta chain) came from a study of shared clonotypes between healthy human individuals. This clone turned up a few times. Germline V lookup: CDR1 MNHEY, CDR2 SVGAGI. Germline trimming cut 0 bases from V and 7 bases from J; bases unmatched to any gene: 11. The CDR3 loop spans 16 amino acids. Sequencing used immunoSEQ multiplex PCR; TCRdb keeps in-frame clones, though not all of them. Counted here are under 750,000 clones, 72% occurring once; the ten biggest clones make up around 1.8%. The sample comprised memory CD4+ T cells sorted from blood. Subset of the sample: CD45RA-negative fraction. This chain connects TRBV6-5 to TRBJ1-2, with 7 bases aligning to TRBD1. This clonotype was obtained from a woman aged 25 to 45 in good health. CDR3 DNA sequence: TGTGCCAGCAGTTACTCATTTGCTGGGGGGGACAGTGGCTACACCTTC. Its translation is CASSYSFAGGDSGYTF.